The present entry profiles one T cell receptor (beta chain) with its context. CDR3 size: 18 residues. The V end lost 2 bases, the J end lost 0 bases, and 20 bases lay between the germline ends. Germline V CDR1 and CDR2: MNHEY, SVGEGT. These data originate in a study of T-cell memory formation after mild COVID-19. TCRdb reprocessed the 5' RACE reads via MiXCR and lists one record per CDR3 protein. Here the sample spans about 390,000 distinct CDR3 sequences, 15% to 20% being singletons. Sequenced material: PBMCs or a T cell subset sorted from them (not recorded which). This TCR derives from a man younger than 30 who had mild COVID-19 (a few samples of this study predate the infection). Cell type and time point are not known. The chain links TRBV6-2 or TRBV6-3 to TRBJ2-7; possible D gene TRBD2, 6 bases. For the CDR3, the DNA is TGTGCCAGCAGTTACGGGAGAGATAGCGGCCTTAGCTCCTACGAGCAGTACGTC. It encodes CASSYGRDSGLSSYEQYV.